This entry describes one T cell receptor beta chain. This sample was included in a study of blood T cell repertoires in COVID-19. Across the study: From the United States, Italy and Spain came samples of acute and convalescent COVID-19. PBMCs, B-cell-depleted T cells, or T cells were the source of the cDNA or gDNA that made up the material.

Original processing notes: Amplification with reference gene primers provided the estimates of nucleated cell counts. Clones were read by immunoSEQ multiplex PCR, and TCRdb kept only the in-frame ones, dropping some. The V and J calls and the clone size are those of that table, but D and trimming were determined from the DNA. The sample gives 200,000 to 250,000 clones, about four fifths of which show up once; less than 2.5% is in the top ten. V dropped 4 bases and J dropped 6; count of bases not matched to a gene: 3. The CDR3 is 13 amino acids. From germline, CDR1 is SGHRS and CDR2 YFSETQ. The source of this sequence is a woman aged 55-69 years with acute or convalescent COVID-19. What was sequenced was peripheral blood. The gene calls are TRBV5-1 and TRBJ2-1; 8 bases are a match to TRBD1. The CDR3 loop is CASSEDRANEQFF. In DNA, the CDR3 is TGCGCCAGCAGCGAGGACAGGGCCAATGAGCAGTTCTTC.